The 26 T cell receptor beta chains presented below share a single source sample, sequenced in a study of post-analysis software for immune sequencing data. The study's findings and limits: In patients, about 5 TRBV segments were more frequent than in controls, with TRBV5-6, TRBV5-1 and TRBV20-1 among them.

Their antigen targets remain unknown. Libraries were made from TCR beta cDNA, and they carried unique molecular identifiers. In TCRdb, the PCR reads were re-called with MiXCR into one record per CDR3 protein. The table lists 170,000 or so distinct CDR3 sequences, roughly 31% of them singletons, with over 1.2% in the top ten. Sequenced material: blood. The receptors stem from a girl aged 5 to 17 with multiple sclerosis.

This sequence joins TRBV3-1 and TRBJ2-1, with a weak D call TRBD2 (6 bases). Germline CDR1 reads LGHDT; CDR2 reads YNNKEL (reference sequence). V dropped 6 bases and J dropped 0 bases, with 12 bases sitting between them. This CDR3 spans 15 amino acids. DNA of the CDR3: TGTGCCAGCAGTCCTAGCGAAAGCTCCTACAATGAGCAGTTCTTC. Protein product: CASSPSESSYNEQFF.

This clonotype has at least ten counts. The chain links TRBV5-1 to TRBJ1-4, with 9 bases lining up with TRBD1. The V gene end was trimmed by 4 bases and the J gene end by 0 bases; junction bases not matched to a gene: 10. In germline, CDR1 is SGHRS, CDR2 YFSETQ. CDR3 length: 18 residues. The CDR3 reads CASSRTGVLDATNEKLFF. CDR3 in DNA: TGCGCCAGCAGCAGGACAGGGGTCTTGGATGCAACTAATGAAAAACTGTTTTTT.

The CDR3 sequence is CASSQGGGGGYAIEQYF. For the CDR3, the DNA is TGTGCCAGCAGCCAAGGGGGAGGAGGAGGGTATGCTATCGAGCAGTACTTC. The V call is TRBV3-1, the J call TRBJ2-7; possibly TRBD2 for D (6 bases). With 1 base removed from V and 6 bases from J, the gap between germline ends came to 22 bases. The CDR3 runs to 17 residues. Germline V CDR1 and CDR2: LGHDT, YNNKEL (reference sequence).

V gene TRBV6-2 or TRBV6-3 combines with J gene TRBJ2-1; the match to TRBD1 covers 7 bases. This CDR3 is 14 amino acids long. With 5 bases clipped from V and 2 bases from J, the junction kept 3 bases outside the gene matches. The germline V gene encodes CDR1 MNHEY and CDR2 SVGEGT. CDR3 residues: CASSRTGTYNEQFF. Here the CDR3 DNA reads TGTGCCAGCAGTAGGACAGGAACCTACAATGAGCAGTTCTTC.

This clonotype was seen a single time. The chain uses TRBV7-9 and TRBJ1-5, with TRBD1 as a possible D gene (6 bases). There are 16 residues in the CDR3. The V gene lost 1 base and the J gene lost 2 bases, with 12 bases spanning the gap. Germline V CDR1 and CDR2: SEHNR, FQNEAQ (reference sequence). The CDR3 protein is CASSLGLRQGNQPQHF. For the CDR3, the DNA is TGTGCCAGCAGCTTAGGTCTTAGACAGGGCAATCAGCCCCAGCATTTT.

This clonotype has a count of ten or more. The rearrangement links TRBV9 to TRBJ2-1; 10 bases match TRBD2. V lost 0 bases to trimming and J lost 9 bases; unmatched junction nucleotides: 6. Germline-derived CDR1 and CDR2 are SGDLS and YYNGEE. The CDR3 contains 15 residues. CDR3 in DNA: TGTGCCAGCAGCGTAGTCCCTAGCGGGAGAGTTGAGCAGTTCTTC. This encodes CASSVVPSGRVEQFF. The variable domain in full, with the rest retrieved from reference TRBV9 and TRBJ2-1, is DSGVTQTPKHLITATGQRVTLRCSPRSGDLSVYWYQQSLDQGLQFLIQYYNGEERAKGNILERFSAQQFPDLHSELNLSSLELGDSALYFCASSVVPSGRVEQFFGPGTRLTVL.

With respect to this clonotype: Just one base apart from a much larger clone, this may be a read error. The genes are TRBV12-3 or TRBV12-4 and TRBJ2-3, with 11 positions matching TRBD2. The CDR3 consists of 17 residues. The CDR3 nucleotides are TGTGCCGGCAGTTTTGGGACTAGCGGCCCTGGGTTAGATACGCAGTATTTT. Residues: CAGSFGTSGPGLDTQYF.

The chain recombines TRBV6-5 with TRBJ2-5, with D possibly being TRBD1 (5 bases). Trimming took off 4 bases at V and 2 bases at J, with 11 bases between the two ends. The CDR3 totals 14 residues. Germline lookup yields CDR1 MNHEY and CDR2 SVGAGI. CDR3 in DNA: TGTGCCAGCAGTTCTTGGACACGTCAAGAGACCCAGTACTTC. This gives the protein CASSSWTRQETQYF.

This clonotype was seen a handful of times. The chain recombines TRBV21-1 with TRBJ2-4; the table's D call, TRBD2, has no DNA check behind it. TRBV21-1 is reported as a pseudogene. This CDR3 region has 19 residues. The CDR3 here is CASSPRTSDAPKAKNIQYF. CDR3 DNA: TGTGCCAGCAGCCCACGGACTAGCGACGCACCAAAAGCCAAAAACATTCAGTACTTC.

The chain couples TRBV9 to TRBJ1-4, with a weak D call TRBD1 (5 bases). This CDR3 comprises 13 residues. Germline CDR1 reads SGDLS; CDR2 reads YYNGEE. The ends were cut back, 0 bases at V and 6 bases at J, with 6 bases in the middle. In DNA form, the CDR3 reads TGTGCCAGCAGCGTAGGAGGGGATGAAAAACTGTTTTTT. Translating gives CASSVGGDEKLFF.

This clonotype was counted only a few times. J is TRBJ1-5 and V is TRBV28, with D maybe TRBD1 (5 bases). The ends were cut back, 6 bases at V and 2 bases at J, with 17 bases in the middle. The CDR3 runs to 16 residues. Germline CDR1 reads MDHEN; CDR2 reads SYDVKM. The DNA of the CDR3 is TGTGCCAGCAGACGTGGGGGTGGTAAGGGCAATCAGCCCCAGCATTTT. Its translation is CASRRGGGKGNQPQHF.

Concerning this clonotype: A much larger clone is a single base away; this may be a read error. The J gene is TRBJ1-2, the V gene TRBV28; D perhaps matches TRBD1 (5 bases). Germline V gene lookup returns CDR1 MDHEN and CDR2 SYDVKM. The CDR3 spans 15 residues. V was trimmed by 6 bases and J by 6 bases, leaving 20 bases between them. The CDR3 region has the DNA TGTGCCAGCAGCCCTGGGGACGGGGGTAGTCATGGCTACACCTTC. It translates to CASSPGDGGSHGYTF.

This clonotype was observed many times. The V gene is TRBV12-3 or TRBV12-4, the J gene TRBJ2-7; TRBD1 agrees at 7 bases. This CDR3 is 15 amino acids long. V dropped 6 bases and J dropped 5; count of bases not matched to a gene: 13. The DNA for the CDR3 is TGTGCCAGCAGCCCCCCCTCACAGGGGCTCCACGAGCAGTACTTC. It encodes CASSPPSQGLHEQYF.

This clonotype was found once. V gene TRBV2 combines with J gene TRBJ2-3; 10 nucleotides agree with TRBD1. Germline assignment: CDR1 SNHLY and CDR2 FYNNEI. This CDR3 has 15 residues. The trim removed 2 bases at V and 6 bases at J, leaving 5 bases unmatched. The CDR3 region has the DNA TGTGCCAGCAGTGAACGGGACAGGGGTCGCGATACGCAGTATTTT. The encoded protein is CASSERDRGRDTQYF.

In this sample, this clonotype turned up many times. The rearrangement uses TRBV4-1 and TRBJ2-7; either TRBD1 or TRBD2 may supply D (6 bases each). V was pared by 1 base and J by 0 bases, with 13 bases between. This CDR3 has 16 amino acids. The germline gives CDR1 MGHRA, CDR2 YSYEKL. The DNA for the CDR3 is TGCGCCAGCAGCCAAGCCTGGGGGGCCAGCTCCTACGAGCAGTACTTC. Amino acids: CASSQAWGASSYEQYF.

This clonotype was seen repeatedly, ten times or more. The rearrangement joins TRBV12-3 or TRBV12-4 to TRBJ2-5; D call uncertain. The CDR3 contains 12 residues. With 0 bases removed from V and 5 bases from J, the gap between germline ends came to 4 bases. The CDR3 bases are TGTGCCAGCAGTTTAGCGCCGGAGACCCAGTACTTC. It encodes CASSLAPETQYF.

This clonotype was detected ten times or more. The genes are TRBV12-3 or TRBV12-4 and TRBJ2-7, with no clear D. Trimming stripped 3 bases from V and 4 bases from J, with 7 bases between. There are 12 residues in the CDR3. CDR3 region: CASSFFAYEQYF. The CDR3, as DNA: TGTGCCAGCAGTTTTTTTGCTTACGAGCAGTACTTC.

The chain employs TRBV20-1 and TRBJ1-1; unclear D gene. The CDR3 totals 13 residues. V was clipped by 6 bases and J by 6 bases, with 17 bases between them. Germline lookup yields CDR1 DFQATT and CDR2 SNEGSKA (reference sequence). CDR3 amino acids: CSALTPVGPEAFF. CDR3 nucleotides: TGCAGTGCCCTGACACCGGTGGGTCCTGAAGCTTTCTTT.

A few counts support this clonotype. The chain combines TRBV18 with TRBJ1-5; TRBD1 matches at 7 bases. The ends lost 3 bases at V and 5 bases at J; junction bases unmatched: 1. Germline lookup yields CDR1 KGHSH and CDR2 LQKENI. This CDR3 region has 13 residues. Here the CDR3 DNA reads TGTGCCAGCTCACCTGGGACAGATCAGCCCCAGCATTTT. This codes for CASSPGTDQPQHF.

The chain is built from TRBV5-5 and TRBJ1-4; no clear D gene. CDR1 and CDR2 (germline): SGHKS, YYEKEE (reference sequence). V lost 2 bases and J lost 8, with 16 bases in between. The CDR3 covers 15 residues. CDR3 amino acids: CASSLTGSWSEKLFF. In DNA, the CDR3 is TGTGCCAGCAGCTTAACGGGGTCCTGGAGCGAAAAACTGTTTTTT.

Points on this clonotype: This may be a read error: a much more frequent sequence differs by one nucleotide. The V call is TRBV5-1, the J call TRBJ2-4; D remains ambiguous. The last part of the DNA fits TRBJ2-7 better; the J call may be wrong. Germline V gives CDR1 SGHRS, CDR2 YFSETQ. This CDR3 region has 14 residues. CDR3 sequence reads: CASSLDGYSCEQYF. For the CDR3, the DNA is TGCGCCAGCAGCTTGGACGGCTACTCCTGCGAGCAGTACTTC.

The genes are TRBV5-1 and TRBJ2-5, with TRBD2 identical over 8 bases. Germline V gives CDR1 SGHRS, CDR2 YFSETQ. With V trimmed by 2 bases and J by 11 bases, 11 bases remained unmatched. The CDR3 spans 14 residues. The CDR3 spells CASSFTSGNNEQYF. CDR3 DNA: TGCGCCAGCAGCTTCACTAGCGGTAACAATGAGCAGTACTTC.

This clonotype has a count of ten or more. V is TRBV11-2 and J is TRBJ2-7, with D perhaps matching TRBD1 (5 bases). From germline, CDR1 is SGHAT and CDR2 FQNNGV. V was shortened by 5 bases and J by 5 bases, with 16 bases between the two germline ends. There are 14 residues in the CDR3. The CDR3 sequence is CASSPAREANEQYF. CDR3 sequence (DNA): TGTGCCAGCAGCCCTGCCAGGGAAGCCAACGAGCAGTACTTC. The complete variable domain, with remaining parts taken from reference TRBV11-2 and TRBJ2-7, reads EAGVAQSPRYKIIEKRQSVAFWCNPISGHATLYWYQQILGQGPKLLIQFQNNGVVDDSQLPKDRFSAERLKGVDSTLKIQPAKLEDSAVYLCASSPAREANEQYFGPGTRLTVT.

Turning to this clonotype: Just one base apart from a much larger clone, this may be a read error. J is TRBJ2-7 and V is TRBV7-9; 7 nucleotides align to TRBD2. The CDR3 contains 15 residues. Germline CDR1 and CDR2: SEHNR and FQNEAQ (reference sequence). The CDR3 DNA sequence: TGTGTCAGCAGCTTCGAGGGAGGGCCCTCCTACGAGCAGTACTTC. Amino acid sequence: CVSSFEGGPSYEQYF.

This clonotype was seen repeatedly, ten times or more. The CDR3 spells CATSDPIAGGQETQYF. CDR3 sequence (DNA): TGTGCCACCAGTGATCCAATAGCGGGAGGGCAAGAGACCCAGTACTTC. The genes are TRBV24-1 and TRBJ2-5; 11 bases map to TRBD2. Germline loops: CDR1 KGHDR, CDR2 SFDVKD. This CDR3 comprises 16 residues. V was pared by 3 bases and J by 2 bases, with 4 bases of the junction left unmatched.

This clonotype was counted ten times or more. The chain couples TRBV7-9 to TRBJ2-3; D gene unclear. V was pared by 5 bases and J by 6 bases, with 9 bases between. Germline lookup yields CDR1 SEHNR and CDR2 FQNEAQ (reference sequence). This CDR3 comprises 12 residues. CDR3: CASSRVGDTQYF. CDR3 nucleotides: TGTGCCAGCAGCCGAGTTGGGGATACGCAGTATTTT.